Listed here are 20 T cell receptor beta chains from one sample, sequenced in a study of T-cell reconstitution after alpha-beta-depleted transplantation in children. Study results and caveats: Alpha-beta T cells about two months after transplant reportedly derived from several hundred expanded graft clones.

The antigens for these receptors are not known. Preparation of the TCRbeta library used unique molecular identifiers. Each CDR3 protein is one row after TCRdb ran MiXCR on the PCR reads. Altogether 30,000 to 40,000 distinct CDR3 sequences are present, 6% to 8.5% being singletons, with the ten largest covering 25% to 35%. The starting material was peripheral blood, obtained 60 days after TCRalphabeta/CD19-depleted stem cell transplant. The receptor set was obtained from a child younger than two who had a stem cell transplant for acute myeloid leukemia, so the T cells may come from the graft donor.

This clonotype was found many times. The V call is TRBV3-1, the J call TRBJ2-7; possibly TRBD2 for D (5 bases). This CDR3 is 15 amino acids long. Germline V lookup: CDR1 LGHDT, CDR2 YNNKEL (reference sequence). V was clipped by 1 base and J by 2 bases, with 12 bases between them. CDR3 sequence (DNA): TGTGCCAGCAGCCAAGGCGGGCCTACGCCCTACGAGCAGTACTTC. Its protein product is CASSQGGPTPYEQYF.

The sample holds many counts of this clonotype. J is TRBJ2-7 and V is TRBV11-2, with a weak D call TRBD2 (5 bases). This CDR3 has 15 residues. The germline gives CDR1 SGHAT, CDR2 FQNNGV. V was pared by 1 base and J by 0 bases, with 10 bases between. CDR3 loop: CASSLAGVFSYEQYF. The CDR3 coding sequence is TGTGCCAGCAGCTTAGCCGGGGTCTTCTCCTACGAGCAGTACTTC.

This clonotype was seen repeatedly, ten times or more. V gene TRBV20-1 combines with J gene TRBJ1-2; D may be TRBD1 (5 bases). Germline CDR1 DFQATT, CDR2 SNEGSKA (reference sequence). CDR3 length equals 13 residues. V was shortened by 1 base and J by 4 bases, with 10 bases between the two germline ends. For the CDR3, the DNA is TGCAGTGCTAGAGGGACATCCGTCTATGGCTACACCTTC. Translating gives CSARGTSVYGYTF.

This clonotype was counted many times. The V gene is TRBV12-3 or TRBV12-4, the J gene TRBJ2-1, with 7 nucleotides matching TRBD2. The V segment lost 5 bases and the J segment 0 bases; nucleotides outside the gene matches: 4. The CDR3 has 15 amino acids. CDR3 sequence reads: CASSLSGDSYNEQFF. The CDR3 DNA reads as TGTGCCAGCAGTCTGAGCGGGGACTCCTACAATGAGCAGTTCTTC.

This clonotype was found many times. This sequence joins TRBV20-1 and TRBJ1-2, with D possibly matching TRBD1 (5 bases). The CDR3 has 12 residues. Germline V lookup: CDR1 DFQATT, CDR2 SNEGSKA (reference sequence). V was shortened by 5 bases and J by 6 bases, with 13 bases between the two germline ends. DNA for the CDR3: TGCAGTGCTTACCGGGGCGCCCATGGCTACACCTTC. This encodes CSAYRGAHGYTF.

This clonotype was recorded many times. The chain has TRBV12-3 or TRBV12-4 and TRBJ1-5; the D is unclear. The CDR3 has 14 residues. V was trimmed by 3 bases and J by 1 base, leaving 7 bases between them. CDR3 loop: CASSFEGSNQPQHF. The CDR3 DNA reads as TGTGCCAGCAGTTTCGAAGGGAGCAATCAGCCCCAGCATTTT.

This clonotype was detected ten times or more. V is TRBV7-9 and J is TRBJ2-1; TRBD1 matches 10 bases. With 4 bases clipped from V and 7 bases from J, the junction kept 7 bases outside the gene matches. Germline V gene lookup returns CDR1 SEHNR and CDR2 FQNEAQ (reference sequence). This CDR3 has 15 amino acids. CDR3 sequence reads: CASSYGQGEVNEQFF. The CDR3 nucleotides are TGTGCCAGCAGCTACGGACAGGGGGAAGTGAATGAGCAGTTCTTC.

This clonotype was seen many times. The chain carries TRBV6-2 or TRBV6-3 and TRBJ1-1; D not certain. The V and J ends lost 10 bases and 1 base respectively, with 13 bases between them. CDR1 is MNHEY, CDR2 SVGEGT, per germline. The CDR3 totals 13 residues. The CDR3 sequence is CATRTRGNTEAFF. The CDR3 DNA is TGTGCCACCCGGACCCGAGGGAACACTGAAGCTTTCTTT.

In this sample, this clonotype turned up many times. V usage is TRBV11-2 and J usage is TRBJ2-1; no clear D. The ends were cut back, 4 bases at V and 0 bases at J, with 10 bases in the middle. CDR1 SGHAT and CDR2 FQNNGV come from the germline V gene. The CDR3 contains 15 residues. The CDR3 spells CASSYGPSSYNEQFF. CDR3 in DNA: TGTGCCAGCAGCTATGGACCCAGCTCCTACAATGAGCAGTTCTTC.

This clonotype occurred many times. The chain is built from TRBV29-1 and TRBJ1-5; D call uncertain. V lost 3 bases, J lost 0 bases, and 6 bases lay in between. The CDR3 is 13 residues long. Germline V gene lookup returns CDR1 SQVTM and CDR2 ANQGSEA. CDR3 residues: CSVEENSNQPQHF. The CDR3 DNA sequence: TGCAGCGTTGAGGAAAATAGCAATCAGCCCCAGCATTTT.

This clonotype was detected ten times or more. The J gene is TRBJ2-1, the V gene TRBV11-2; 13 nucleotides match TRBD2. CDR1 is SGHAT and CDR2 is FQNNGV in the germline V gene. The V segment lost 4 bases and the J segment 10 bases; nucleotides outside the gene matches: 7. The CDR3 runs to 15 residues. The CDR3 reads CASSSLAGGPEEQFF. CDR3 sequence (DNA): TGTGCCAGCAGCTCACTAGCGGGAGGGCCAGAAGAGCAGTTCTTC.

This clonotype was counted many times. V usage is TRBV7-2 and J usage is TRBJ2-1, with 9 bases identical to TRBD1. The V gene end was trimmed by 1 base and the J gene end by 6 bases; junction bases not matched to a gene: 1. The CDR3 has 14 amino acids. Germline assignment: CDR1 SGHTA and CDR2 FQGNSA. Here the CDR3 reads CASSLGDRVNEQFF. The CDR3 DNA reads as TGTGCCAGCAGCTTAGGGGACAGGGTCAATGAGCAGTTCTTC. The full variable domain, with the rest looked up from reference TRBV7-2 and TRBJ2-1, is GAGVSQSPSNKVTEKGKDVELRCDPISGHTALYWYRQSLGQGLEFLIYFQGNSAPDKSGLPSDRFSAERTGGSVSTLTIQRTQQEDSAVYLCASSLGDRVNEQFFGPGTRLTVL.

Many counts were recorded for this clonotype. The genes are TRBV12-3 or TRBV12-4 and TRBJ2-7; 7 bases line up with TRBD1. The trim removed 5 bases at V and 3 bases at J, leaving 4 bases unmatched. The CDR3 runs 13 residues. CDR3 bases: TGTGCCAGCAGTGTGACAGGGATCTACGAGCAGTACTTC. As protein: CASSVTGIYEQYF.

This clonotype has ten or more counts. The chain couples TRBV6-2 or TRBV6-3 to TRBJ2-1, with a tentative D call TRBD2 (5 bases). The V end lost 5 bases, the J end lost 4 bases, and 6 bases lay between the germline ends. CDR3 length equals 12 residues. Per germline, CDR1 MNHEY and CDR2 SVGEGT. The CDR3 DNA reads as TGTGCCAGCAGTCGGACTTACAATGAGCAGTTCTTC. The encoded protein is CASSRTYNEQFF.

At least ten counts were recorded for this clonotype. The gene calls are TRBV4-2 and TRBJ1-1, with D uncertain. Germline V CDR1 and CDR2: LGHNA, YNFKEQ. The CDR3 consists of 14 residues. The V end was cut by 0 bases, the J end by 7 bases, with 12 bases between. CDR3 loop: CASSQDFGGGEAFF. The CDR3 DNA is TGTGCCAGCAGCCAAGATTTCGGCGGAGGTGAAGCTTTCTTT.

This clonotype has a count of ten or more. The rearrangement uses TRBV9 and TRBJ2-1; D is ambiguous. The CDR3 has 15 residues. Per germline, CDR1 SGDLS and CDR2 YYNGEE. Trimming left V 4 bases short and J 2 bases short, with 13 bases between. The CDR3 region is CASSSGITTYNEQFF. CDR3 bases: TGTGCCAGCAGCTCGGGTATTACTACCTACAATGAGCAGTTCTTC.

This clonotype came up many times. The chain uses TRBV11-2 and TRBJ2-1; 14 bases align to TRBD2. The CDR3 contains 18 residues. Losses at the gene ends were 2 bases for V and 9 bases for J; bases not matched to a gene: 12. Germline values: CDR1 SGHAT, CDR2 FQNNGV. CDR3 sequence (DNA): TGTGCCAGCAGCTTAAGGTGGACTCGACTAGCGGGAGGGATTGAGCAGTTCTTC. It is translated as CASSLRWTRLAGGIEQFF.

This clonotype was recorded many times. This rearrangement joins TRBV7-2 to TRBJ2-2, with D possibly matching TRBD1 (6 bases). Germline CDR1 and CDR2: SGHTA and FQGNSA. The CDR3 is made up of 16 amino acids. The V gene lost 1 base and the J gene lost 0 bases, with 9 bases spanning the gap. This CDR3 is CASSLGRDTNTGELFF. The CDR3, as DNA: TGTGCCAGCAGCTTAGGACGGGACACGAACACCGGGGAGCTGTTTTTT.

This clonotype was recorded at least ten times. CDR3 sequence (DNA): TGTGCCAGCAGCCGGGAACCCTTCATCTCTGGAAACACCATATATTTT. It translates to CASSREPFISGNTIYF. The rearrangement links TRBV12-3 or TRBV12-4 to TRBJ1-3; no reliable D call. CDR3 length: 16 amino acids. V lost 6 bases and J lost 0, with 15 bases in between.

This clonotype was picked up many times. The chain uses TRBV5-6 and TRBJ2-7; D is undetermined. The V end was cut by 0 bases, the J end by 2 bases, with 6 bases between. The CDR3 length is 13 residues. Germline V gene lookup returns CDR1 SGHDT and CDR2 YYEEEE. CDR3: CASSLDNTYEQYF. The CDR3 nucleotides read TGTGCCAGCAGCTTGGACAATACCTACGAGCAGTACTTC.